This note documents a single TCR beta chain sequence. Its cognate antigen is unknown. There were likely unrecorded immune exposures, though donors were nominally healthy when sampled. Vbeta (60) and Jbeta (13) primers were used in the PCR. Clones were sequenced by immunoSEQ multiplex PCR, and TCRdb holds only the in-frame ones, with some missing. The sample gives around 200,000 clones, about three quarters of which show up once; approximately 1.8% is in the top ten. The data were taken from a study of cytomegalovirus exposure and HLA in healthy donors. Study-level points and caveats: V- and J-gene trimming of TCR beta was linked (in a later analysis) to a missense DCLRE1C variant. Three chains linked to CMV were shown in vitro to be specific for CMV antigens. A list of roughly 180 TCR beta chains associated with cytomegalovirus was given.

Germline CDR1 MNHEY, CDR2 SMNVEV (reference sequence). This CDR3 has 15 amino acids. V lost 5 bases, J lost 5 bases, and 18 bases lay in between. The sequenced material came from PBMCs. This clonotype was sampled from a male donor in good health and CMV-seronegative. The V call is TRBV27, the J call TRBJ1-1, with D tentatively TRBD1 (5 bases). For the CDR3, the DNA is TGTGCCAGCAGTAAAGAATTCTCCAGGGAAACTGAAGCTTTCTTT. This encodes CASSKEFSRETEAFF.